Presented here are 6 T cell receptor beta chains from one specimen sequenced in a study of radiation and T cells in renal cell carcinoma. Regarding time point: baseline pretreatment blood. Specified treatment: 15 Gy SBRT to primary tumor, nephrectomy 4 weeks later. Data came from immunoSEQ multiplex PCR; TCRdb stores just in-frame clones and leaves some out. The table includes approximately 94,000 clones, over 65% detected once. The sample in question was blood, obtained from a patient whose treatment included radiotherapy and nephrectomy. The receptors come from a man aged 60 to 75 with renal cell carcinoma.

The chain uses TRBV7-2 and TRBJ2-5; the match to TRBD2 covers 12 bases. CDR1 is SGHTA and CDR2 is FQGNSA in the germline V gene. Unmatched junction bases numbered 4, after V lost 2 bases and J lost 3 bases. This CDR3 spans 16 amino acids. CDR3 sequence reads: CASSLLWTSGKETQYF. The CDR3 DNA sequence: TGTGCCAGCAGCTTACTATGGACTAGCGGGAAAGAGACCCAGTACTTC.

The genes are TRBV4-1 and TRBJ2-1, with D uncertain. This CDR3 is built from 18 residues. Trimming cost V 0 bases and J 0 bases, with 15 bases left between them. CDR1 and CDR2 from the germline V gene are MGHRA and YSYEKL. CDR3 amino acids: CASSQDLTGQSSYNEQFF. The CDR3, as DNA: TGCGCCAGCAGCCAAGATTTGACTGGCCAGAGCTCCTACAATGAGCAGTTCTTC.

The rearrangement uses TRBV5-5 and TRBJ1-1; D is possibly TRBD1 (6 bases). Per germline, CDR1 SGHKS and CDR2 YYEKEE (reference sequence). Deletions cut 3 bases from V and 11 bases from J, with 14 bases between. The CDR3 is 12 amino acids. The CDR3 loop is CASSSHRDRAFF. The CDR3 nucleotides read TGTGCCAGCAGCTCCCACAGGGACCGGGCTTTCTTT.

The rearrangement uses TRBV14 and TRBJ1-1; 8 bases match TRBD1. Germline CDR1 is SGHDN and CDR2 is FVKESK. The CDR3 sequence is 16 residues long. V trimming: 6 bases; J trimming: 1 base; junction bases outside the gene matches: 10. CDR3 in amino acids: CASRYGQGLQNTEAFF. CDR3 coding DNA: TGTGCCAGCAGATACGGACAGGGACTTCAGAACACTGAAGCTTTCTTT.

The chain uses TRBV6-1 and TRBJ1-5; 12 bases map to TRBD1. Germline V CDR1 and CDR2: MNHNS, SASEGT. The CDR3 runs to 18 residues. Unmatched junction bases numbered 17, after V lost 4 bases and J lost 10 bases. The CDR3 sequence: CASSALTSYGTGGDPQHF. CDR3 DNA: TGTGCCAGCAGTGCACTTACGAGTTACGGGACAGGGGGCGATCCCCAGCATTTT.

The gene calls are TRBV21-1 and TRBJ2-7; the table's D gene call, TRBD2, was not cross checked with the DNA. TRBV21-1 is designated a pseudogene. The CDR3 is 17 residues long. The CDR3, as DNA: TGTGCCAGCAGCAAACCCGTTCTAGGGGCGGGAGAAGTAGAGCAGTACTTC. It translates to CASSKPVLGAGEVEQYF.